These T cell receptor beta chains were read from a single sample in a study of blood T cell repertoires in COVID-19. Clones were read by immunoSEQ multiplex PCR, and TCRdb kept only the in-frame ones, dropping some. The sample includes tens of thousands of clones, over 90% seen only once; the top ten take about 3.4%. The sequenced material came from peripheral blood. The source is a human donor in a cohort sampled during active COVID-19. CDR3s include the opening cysteine and the closing phenylalanine or tryptophan. D genes are given only for firm matches. Clone size is shown for a subset of rows, as once, few, many or a class of expanded clone.

D | J | size | V | DNA | CDR3
TRBD1 | TRBJ1-6 | NA | TRBV23-1 | TGCGCCAGCAGTCTGGTCGGGACAGTTAATTCACCCCTCCACTTT | CASSLVGTVNSPLHF
TRBD1 | TRBJ2-5 | NA | TRBV2 | TGTGCCAGTGACAGGGGGGATAGGGAGACCCAGTACTTC | CASDRGDRETQYF
NA | TRBJ1-5 | NA | TRBV3-1/TRBV3-2 | TGTGCCAGCAGCCAAGTCGGGGGGCAGCCCCAGCATTTT | CASSQVGGQPQHF
NA | TRBJ2-3 | NA | TRBV12-5 | TGTGCTAGTGGCCCCAGGGGAGATACGCAGTATTTT | CASGPRGDTQYF
TRBD2 | TRBJ2-5 | NA | TRBV5-1 | TGCGCCAGCAGCCCCTTCCCCATAGCGGGGGGACAAGAGACCCAGTACTTC | CASSPFPIAGGQETQYF
TRBD1 | TRBJ1-3 | NA | TRBV6-5 | TGTGCCAGCAGTCCAGGGGGCATTACGGGAAACACCATATATTTT | CASSPGGITGNTIYF
NA | TRBJ1-6 | NA | TRBV4-2 | TGTGCCAGCAGCCAAGATGTAGCCACTACCAATTCACCCCTCCACTTT | CASSQDVATTNSPLHF
TRBD1 | TRBJ1-5 | NA | TRBV30 | TGTGCCTGGAGTGGACAGGGGGGGAATCAGCCCCAGCATTTT | CAWSGQGGNQPQHF
TRBD2 | TRBJ2-2 | NA | TRBV5-5 | TGTGCCAGCAGCTACATCTTCCACCTAGCGGGAGTTACCGGGGAGCTGTTTTTT | CASSYIFHLAGVTGELFF
TRBD2 | TRBJ2-5 | once | TRBV5-1 | TGCGCCAGCAGCCAGCGGACTAGCCAACGGGTTTGGGCCCAGTACTTC | CASSQRTSQRVWAQYF
NA | TRBJ2-5 | NA | TRBV14 | TGTGCCAGCAGCCAAGAGAGAGAGACCCAGTACTTC | CASSQERETQYF
NA | TRBJ2-3 | NA | TRBV5-4 | TGTGCCAGCAGCTTGGTGGTGGACATCCAAACGGATACGCAGTATTTT | CASSLVVDIQTDTQYF
TRBD1 | TRBJ1-3 | NA | TRBV9 | TGTGCCAGCAGCGTAGTAGCAGGGGGCGCGTGGGGAAACACCATATATTTT | CASSVVAGGAWGNTIYF
NA | TRBJ2-1 | NA | TRBV7-9 | TGTGCCAGCAGCTCCTCTCTACTCAATGAGCAGTTCTTC | CASSSSLLNEQFF
NA | TRBJ2-7 | NA | TRBV28 | TGTGCCAGCAGATCCGGGGTAAGCGAGCAGTACTTC | CASRSGVSEQYF
NA | TRBJ2-1 | NA | TRBV11-2 | TGTGCCAGCAGCCGCGAGAGGAGCAATGAGCAGTTCTTC | CASSRERSNEQFF
TRBD1 | TRBJ1-2 | NA | TRBV19 | TGTGCCAGTGCCGGGACAGGGGTTTCTAACTATGGCTACACCTTC | CASAGTGVSNYGYTF
NA | TRBJ1-5 | NA | TRBV29-1 | TGCAGCGTTGTTTCGGGGATTGGCAATCAGCCCCAGCATTTT | CSVVSGIGNQPQHF
NA | TRBJ2-1 | NA | TRBV6-5 | TGTGCCAGCAGTTACGCCCACCCTAGCTACAATGAGCAGTTCTTC | CASSYAHPSYNEQFF
TRBD2 | TRBJ2-5 | NA | TRBV5-6 | TGTGCCAGCAGCGTGACCGCCGGACTAGCGGGAGGAGAGGAGACCCAGTACTTC | CASSVTAGLAGGEETQYF
TRBD1 | TRBJ2-7 | NA | TRBV9 | TGTGCCAGCAGCGTAGGTGTGGACAGGGGGTCCTACGAGCAGTACTTC | CASSVGVDRGSYEQYF
NA | TRBJ2-1 | NA | TRBV13 | TGTGCCACCGCCAGAAACTCCTACAATGAGCAGTTCTTC | CATARNSYNEQFF
TRBD1 | TRBJ2-7 | NA | TRBV11-2 | TGTGCCAGCACGGGACAGGTCGAGCAGTACTTC | CASTGQVEQYF
NA | TRBJ2-6 | NA | TRBV28 | TGTGCCAGCAGTTTACAGGGTGGTGGGGCCAACGTCCTGACTTTC | CASSLQGGGANVLTF
TRBD1 | TRBJ2-2 | NA | TRBV20-1 | TGCAGTGCTAGTTTGTTCTCGGCACAGGGGGAGACCGGGGAGCTGTTTTTT | CSASLFSAQGETGELFF
NA | TRBJ1-1 | NA | TRBV19 | TGTGCCAGTAACGCACCCCCAGGGAACACTGAAGCTTTCTTT | CASNAPPGNTEAFF
NA | TRBJ2-6 | NA | TRBV5-6 | TGTGCCAGCAGCAGTCGACAGGCCCCTTCCTCTGGGGCCAACGTCCTGACTTTC | CASSSRQAPSSGANVLTF
TRBD1 | TRBJ2-6 | NA | TRBV12-5 | TGTGCTAGTGGTCGAGGACAGGGACTCACCGGGGCCAACGTCCTGACTTTC | CASGRGQGLTGANVLTF
NA | TRBJ2-3 | NA | TRBV4-1 | TGCGCCAGCAGCCAAGTTGCTCGGGTAGATACGCAGTATTTT | CASSQVARVDTQYF
NA | TRBJ1-4 | NA | TRBV7-2 | TGTGCCAGCAGCCGCGGGACCGAGGAAAAACTGTTTTTT | CASSRGTEEKLFF
TRBD2 | TRBJ2-1 | NA | TRBV18 | TGTGCCAGCTCACTTTACCAGCGGGACTCCTACAATGAGCAGTTCTTC | CASSLYQRDSYNEQFF
NA | TRBJ2-7 | NA | TRBV10-1 | TGCGCCAGCAGTCAGAGACGACAGACCGCTTATGAGCAGTACTTC | CASSQRRQTAYEQYF
TRBD2 | TRBJ2-3 | NA | TRBV28 | TGTGCCAGCAGTTGGTGGACTAGCACGGACGATAGCACAGATACGCAGTATTTT | CASSWWTSTDDSTDTQYF
NA | TRBJ1-5 | NA | TRBV2 | TGTGCCAGCAGCAGGTCGCTTTTCAGCAATCAGCCCCAGCATTTT | CASSRSLFSNQPQHF
NA | TRBJ2-2 | NA | TRBV24-1 | TGTGCCACCGAGGCAGCCGGGGAGCTGTTTTTT | CATEAAGELFF
NA | TRBJ1-1 | once | TRBV6-5 | TGTGCCAGCAGTTACTCGACAGGGAACACTGAAGCTTTCTTT | CASSYSTGNTEAFF
TRBD1 | TRBJ1-1 | NA | TRBV3-1/TRBV3-2 | TGTGCCAGCAGCTCCCAGGGGGCTCGGACTGAAGCTTTCTTT | CASSSQGARTEAFF
NA | TRBJ1-2 | NA | TRBV7-9 | TGTGCCAGCAGCTTAGACGGGAACGGTGGCTACACCTTC | CASSLDGNGGYTF
TRBD2 | TRBJ2-1 | NA | TRBV7-2 | TGTGCCAGCAGCCCCCAATCAGCGGGGGAACACAATGAGCAGTTCTTC | CASSPQSAGEHNEQFF
NA | TRBJ1-3 | NA | TRBV6-5 | TGTGCCAGCAGGATCCAGGGGACGGGAAACACCATATATTTT | CASRIQGTGNTIYF
TRBD1 | TRBJ1-2 | NA | TRBV6-6 | TGTGCCAGCAGTGTACAGGGGGCGCTGGACTACACCTTC | CASSVQGALDYTF
NA | TRBJ2-5 | once | TRBV12-2 | TGTGCAAGTCGCCGCGGGGGGCAAGAGACCCAGTACTTC | CASRRGGQETQYF
TRBD1 | TRBJ1-4 | NA | TRBV9 | TGTGCCAGCAGCGTGGGGACAGGGGTACCGGGTGAAAAACTGTTTTTT | CASSVGTGVPGEKLFF